This is a list of T cell receptor beta chains from one sample in a study of regulatory T cells in long-lasting Graves disease. TCRdb reprocessed the multiplex PCR reads via MiXCR and lists one record per CDR3 protein. The data contain a few hundred thousand distinct CDR3 sequences, 20% to 25% of them seen just once; the ten biggest clones take up around 30%. This material consisted of peripheral blood mononuclear cells (PBMCs), taken when the disease was refractory, from a patient treated with antithyroid drugs. These receptors were collected from a woman in her forties with Graves disease. Both conserved end residues are part of each CDR3.

j_call,v_call,cdr3_aa
TRBJ1-5,TRBV28,CGTGGQPQHF
TRBJ2-7,TRBV7-6,CASSPLGLAVYEQYF
TRBJ2-7,TRBV7-8,CASSPTTQGPTYEQYF
TRBJ2-7,TRBV27,CASSLIAGISYEQYF
TRBJ1-3,TRBV28,CASSPLRGRGNSAGNTIYF
TRBJ2-5,TRBV4-1,CASRPGAQGPRGTQYF
TRBJ2-3,TRBV2,CASIRNGVRSSTDTQYF
TRBJ2-3,TRBV20-1,CSASTLGGRIGTQYF
TRBJ2-5,TRBV28,CASSLSGTGGETQYF
TRBJ1-1,TRBV29-1,CSVDPAEAFF